The 17 T cell receptor beta chains below come from one sample, sequenced in a study of blood T cell repertoires in COVID-19. Some clones are missing from TCRdb's copy, which holds only in-frame ones; the method was immunoSEQ multiplex PCR. Here the sample spans around 300,000 clones, 65% to 90% being singletons. Sequencing was carried out using peripheral blood. These receptors were collected from a human donor in a cohort sampled during active COVID-19.

J is TRBJ1-4 and V is TRBV2; weak D call: TRBD1 (6 bases). The ends were cut back, 6 bases at V and 7 bases at J, with 15 bases in the middle. Germline lookup yields CDR1 SNHLY and CDR2 FYNNEI. CDR3 length: 14 residues. The chain's CDR3 is CASRSQGGVEKLFF. The DNA of the CDR3 is TGTGCCAGCAGGTCACAGGGAGGGGTTGAAAAACTGTTTTTT.

This chain joins TRBV28 and TRBJ1-4; D might be TRBD1 (6 bases). CDR1 is MDHEN and CDR2 is SYDVKM in the germline V gene. V was trimmed by 2 bases and J by 7 bases, leaving 11 bases between them. This CDR3 is 14 amino acids long. CDR3 sequence (DNA): TGTGCCAGCAGTTTAGGTACAGGGAGTGAAAAACTGTTTTTT. Amino acids: CASSLGTGSEKLFF.

About this clone: This CDR3 is also generated by other DNA sequences in the sample. The chain's CDR3 is CASSLDRTNTGELFF. CDR3 DNA sequence: TGTGCCAGCAGCTTAGACAGGACGAACACCGGGGAGCTGTTTTTT. This chain uses TRBV5-4 with TRBJ2-2; possible D gene TRBD1, 6 bases. Germline V CDR1 and CDR2: SGHNT, YYREEE (reference sequence). V shed 2 bases and J shed 0 bases, with 8 bases lying between them. CDR3 size: 15 residues.

The gene calls are TRBV30 and TRBJ1-2; a weak D match, TRBD1 (5 bases). CDR1 and CDR2 (germline): GTSNPN, SVGIG (reference sequence). The CDR3 has 13 residues. V was trimmed by 4 bases and J by 5 bases, leaving 14 bases between them. The CDR3 DNA follows: TGTGCCTGGAAAAGGGGCCTTCAGTATGGCTACACCTTC. This encodes CAWKRGLQYGYTF.

The rearrangement joins TRBV7-2 to TRBJ2-7, with D perhaps matching TRBD1 (6 bases). The germline V gene has CDR1 SGHTA and CDR2 FQGNSA. This CDR3 is built from 16 residues. The V end was cut by 5 bases, the J end by 0 bases, with 17 bases between. The CDR3 loop is CASSVGSTGPSYEQYF. For the CDR3, the DNA is TGTGCCAGCAGCGTAGGCTCGACAGGTCCCTCCTACGAGCAGTACTTC.

CDR3 nucleotides: TGTGCCAGCAGTTACTCAGAGTTGAACACTGAAGCTTTCTTT. The encoded protein is CASSYSELNTEAFF. The J gene is TRBJ1-1, the V gene TRBV6-5; D is uncertain. Trimming shortened V by 0 bases and J by 0 bases, and 5 bases separated the two germline ends. CDR3 length: 14 amino acids. Germline CDR1 and CDR2: MNHEY and SVGAGI.

The chain is built from TRBV5-1 and TRBJ2-2; D not resolved. Germline CDR1 and CDR2: SGHRS and YFSETQ. V lost 2 bases and J lost 6, with 5 bases in between. CDR3 length: 12 residues. CDR3 amino acids: CASSFSAGELFF. CDR3 coding DNA: TGCGCCAGCAGCTTCAGTGCCGGGGAGCTGTTTTTT.

V is TRBV27 and J is TRBJ2-1; 8 nucleotides line up with TRBD2. Germline-derived CDR1 and CDR2 are MNHEY and SMNVEV (reference sequence). This CDR3 region has 14 residues. V was clipped by 8 bases and J by 7 bases; unmatched bases: 10. The CDR3 sequence is CASGQRLALNEQFF. CDR3 sequence (DNA): TGTGCCAGCGGCCAAAGACTAGCGTTGAATGAGCAGTTCTTC.

The chain couples TRBV19 to TRBJ1-1; D may be TRBD1 (5 bases). This CDR3 has 13 residues. With 7 bases removed from V and 0 bases from J, the gap between germline ends came to 9 bases. From germline, CDR1 is LNHDA and CDR2 SQIVND (reference sequence). The CDR3 is CASNWGLNTEAFF. Written as DNA, the CDR3 is TGTGCCAGTAATTGGGGCCTGAACACTGAAGCTTTCTTT.

CDR3 DNA: TGTGCCAGCAGCTTCGGGGTTAGCTCCTATAATTCACCCCTCCACTTT. Its protein product is CASSFGVSSYNSPLHF. The V gene is TRBV5-6, the J gene TRBJ1-6; unclear D gene. Per the germline V gene, CDR1 is SGHDT and CDR2 is YYEEEE. V was cut by 2 bases and J by 0 bases, with 9 bases left in between. The CDR3 consists of 16 residues.

The chain employs TRBV28 and TRBJ2-5; TRBD1 might be the D (5 bases). Deletions cut 6 bases from V and 5 bases from J, with 13 bases between. The CDR3 spans 13 residues. Germline V CDR1 and CDR2: MDHEN, SYDVKM. The CDR3: CASSQGLGETQYF. CDR3 nucleotide sequence: TGTGCCAGCAGCCAGGGTTTGGGGGAGACCCAGTACTTC.

The chain combines TRBV5-5 with TRBJ2-5; tentative D call: TRBD2 (6 bases). The CDR3 has 15 residues. Germline V gene lookup returns CDR1 SGHKS and CDR2 YYEKEE (reference sequence). The V end lost 2 bases, the J end lost 5 bases, and 16 bases lay between the germline ends. CDR3 sequence (DNA): TGTGCCAGCAGCTTTACGGACACCCGGGGGGAGACCCAGTACTTC. Translated, it gives CASSFTDTRGETQYF.

This clone has a single count. The V call is TRBV30, the J call TRBJ1-4; a weak D match, TRBD1 (5 bases). This CDR3 has 13 residues. Germline assignment: CDR1 GTSNPN and CDR2 SVGIG (reference sequence). Between the trimmed V and J ends, which lost 3 bases and 3 bases, there was a span of 8 bases. In nucleotides, the CDR3 is TGTGCCTGGAGGCCCAGGGCTAATGAAAAACTGTTTTTT. This codes for CAWRPRANEKLFF. The whole variable domain, remainder taken from reference TRBV30 and TRBJ1-4, is SQTIHQWPATLVQPVGSPLSLECTVEGTSNPNLYWYRQAAGRGLQLLFYSVGIGQISSEVPQNLSASRPQDRQFILSSKKLLLSDSGFYLCAWRPRANEKLFFGSGTQLSVL.

The chain joins TRBV5-6 to TRBJ2-1, with 9 nucleotides matching TRBD2. The germline CDR1 and CDR2 sequences are SGHDT and YYEEEE. Trimming at V came to 1 base and at J to 0 bases, leaving 8 bases not matched to a gene. The CDR3 has 18 amino acids. The CDR3 protein is CASSLNKISGSSYNEQFF. The CDR3 region has the DNA TGTGCCAGCAGCTTGAATAAAATTAGCGGGAGCTCCTACAATGAGCAGTTCTTC. Full variable domain (rest looked up from reference TRBV5-6 and TRBJ2-1): DAGVTQSPTHLIKTRGQQVTLRCSPKSGHDTVSWYQQALGQGPQFIFQYYEEEERQRGNFPDRFSGHQFPNYSSELNVNALLLGDSALYLCASSLNKISGSSYNEQFFGPGTRLTVL.

The chain is built from TRBV7-9 and TRBJ2-1, with a tentative D call TRBD2 (6 bases). V lost 11 bases and J lost 6, with 14 bases in between. CDR3 length equals 12 residues. The germline CDR1 and CDR2 sequences are SEHNR and FQNEAQ (reference sequence). CDR3 protein: CAEEKEGNEQFF. The DNA for the CDR3 is TGTGCCGAAGAGAAGGAGGGCAATGAGCAGTTCTTC.

The chain is built from TRBV16 and TRBJ2-2, with TRBD1 identical over 8 bases. The V and J ends lost 0 bases and 7 bases, in that order; junction bases with no gene match: 13. This CDR3 region has 18 residues. Germline assignment: CDR1 KGHSY and CDR2 FQNENV. The CDR3 reads CASSQSPGGESSDGELFF. The CDR3 coding sequence is TGTGCCAGCAGCCAATCTCCAGGGGGCGAGTCATCGGACGGGGAGCTGTTTTTT.

In DNA, the CDR3 is TGTGCCAGCAGCCTCATAGCGGGTCCCACCGGGGAGCTGTTTTTT. As protein: CASSLIAGPTGELFF. The chain uses TRBV3-1 (or the pseudogene TRBV3-2) and TRBJ2-2; 7 bases line up with TRBD2. CDR1 is LGHDT, CDR2 YNNKEL, per germline (reference sequence). Trimming took 4 bases from V and 4 from J; bases not matched to a gene: 6. The CDR3 is 15 amino acids.